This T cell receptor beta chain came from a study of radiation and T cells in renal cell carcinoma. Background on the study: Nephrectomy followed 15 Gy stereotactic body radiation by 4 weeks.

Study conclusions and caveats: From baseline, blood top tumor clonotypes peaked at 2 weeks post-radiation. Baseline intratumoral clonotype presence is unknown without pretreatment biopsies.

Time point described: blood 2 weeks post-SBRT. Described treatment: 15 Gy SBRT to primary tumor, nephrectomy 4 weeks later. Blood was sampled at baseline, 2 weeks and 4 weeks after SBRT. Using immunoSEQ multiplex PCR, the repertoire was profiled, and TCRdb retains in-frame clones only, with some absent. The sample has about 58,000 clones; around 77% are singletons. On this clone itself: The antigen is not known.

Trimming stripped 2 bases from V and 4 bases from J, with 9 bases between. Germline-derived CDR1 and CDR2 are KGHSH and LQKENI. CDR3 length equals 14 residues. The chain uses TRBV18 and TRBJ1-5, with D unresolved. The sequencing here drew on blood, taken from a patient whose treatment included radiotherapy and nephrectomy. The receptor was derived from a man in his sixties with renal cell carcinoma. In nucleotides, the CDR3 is TGTGCCAGCTCACCAGGACGGGAAAATCAGCCCCAGCATTTT. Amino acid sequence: CASSPGRENQPQHF.